This T cell receptor (beta chain) was sequenced in a study of breast tumors, draining lymph nodes, adjacent tissues. Findings and limits, study-wide: Tumor repertoires ranked between lymph nodes and nontumor tissue in diversity, with V and J gene preferences.

The germline CDR1 and CDR2 sequences are MNHEY and SVGAGI. CDR3 length: 16 amino acids. Trimming removed 6 bases from V and 3 bases from J; junction bases left unmatched: 9. TCRdb reprocessed the multiplex PCR reads via MiXCR and lists one record per CDR3 protein. This table has around 190,000 distinct CDR3 sequences, 30% to 35% appearing once. Samples came from axillary lymph nodes draining the breast cancer. This clonotype was observed a few times. Its antigen is not identified. The sample was axillary lymph node tissue. The clonotype was recovered from a female donor with breast cancer. Some clones in this sample may be carry-over from other donors' samples. The V gene is TRBV6-5, the J gene TRBJ1-5; 9 nucleotides line up with TRBD1. The CDR3 reads CASRPSTGGDNQPQHF. The CDR3 DNA reads as TGTGCCAGCAGACCATCCACAGGGGGCGACAATCAGCCCCAGCATTTT.